Listed here are 8 T cell receptor beta chains from one sample, sequenced in a study of shared clonotypes between healthy human individuals. Profiling relied on immunoSEQ multiplex PCR, and the TCRdb table lists in-frame clones only, not all of them. This table has approximately 2.4 million clones, under 97% appearing once. Sequencing was performed on naive CD4+ T cells sorted from blood. Specified subset: CD45RA+ positively selected. Every receptor here comes from a man in his late teens or twenties in good health.

This chain connects TRBV6-6 to TRBJ1-2; TRBD1 matches at 7 bases. The CDR3 has 15 residues. Trimming at V came to 7 bases and at J to 2 bases, leaving 10 bases not matched to a gene. Germline V CDR1 and CDR2: MNHNY, SVGAGI (reference sequence). The CDR3, as DNA: TGTGCCAGCACCTACCGGGACAGAGAAAACTATGGCTACACCTTC. Encoded protein: CASTYRDRENYGYTF.

This clone showed up just once. The V gene is TRBV28, the J gene TRBJ2-1, with TRBD1 as a possible D gene (5 bases). This CDR3 contains 11 residues. Germline V CDR1 and CDR2: MDHEN, SYDVKM. The ends were cut back, 4 bases at V and 10 bases at J, with 8 bases in the middle. The CDR3 DNA reads as TGTGCCAGCAGTTCTCGACAGGAGCAGTTCTTC. Amino acid sequence: CASSSRQEQFF.

A note on this clone: Other nucleotide sequences in the sample specify the same CDR3. The CDR3 loop is CASSLGGSTDTQYF. The DNA for the CDR3 is TGCGCCAGCAGCTTAGGGGGGAGCACAGATACGCAGTATTTT. This chain connects TRBV5-1 to TRBJ2-3; either TRBD1 or TRBD2 may fit D (6 bases each). V lost 2 bases, J lost 0 bases, and 7 bases lay in between. Germline V gives CDR1 SGHRS, CDR2 YFSETQ. The CDR3 sequence is 14 residues long.

The chain combines TRBV12-2 with TRBJ1-1; TRBD1, as called in the table, went unchecked against the DNA. TRBV12-2 counts as a pseudogene. CDR3 length: 15 residues. CDR3 residues: CASRLPQGAETEAFF. The CDR3 nucleotides read TGTGCAAGTCGCTTACCACAGGGGGCCGAGACTGAAGCTTTCTTT.

The rearrangement joins TRBV19 to TRBJ2-7; D is ambiguous. The CDR3 consists of 14 residues. V lost 3 bases and J lost 5, with 14 bases in between. Germline V gives CDR1 LNHDA, CDR2 SQIVND (reference sequence). The DNA of the CDR3 is TGTGCCAGTAGTATCGCCAGCCACCGGGACGAGCAGTACTTC. As protein: CASSIASHRDEQYF.

The gene calls are TRBV21-1 and TRBJ1-2; TRBD1 was called by the table and not checked on the DNA. TRBV21-1 is flagged as a pseudogene. The CDR3 runs to 12 residues. The CDR3 here is CASTPRDRHYTF. The CDR3 bases are TGTGCCAGCACCCCACGGGACAGACACTACACCTTC.

J is TRBJ1-2 and V is TRBV11-2; 9 positions agree with TRBD1. V trimming: 4 bases; J trimming: 3 bases; junction bases outside the gene matches: 6. The CDR3 sequence is 15 residues long. Germline CDR1 and CDR2: SGHAT and FQNNGV. The CDR3 DNA reads TGTGCCAGCAGCTCATATACAGGGGGCGACTATGGCTACACCTTC. It encodes CASSSYTGGDYGYTF.

This clone was counted between two and nine times. The V and J genes are TRBV10-3 and TRBJ1-1; no clear D. Germline V gene lookup returns CDR1 ENHRY and CDR2 SYGVKD. Deletions cut 9 bases from V and 7 bases from J, with 12 bases between. This CDR3 region has 11 residues. CDR3 sequence reads: CAIGRENEAFF. The CDR3 bases are TGTGCCATTGGCCGGGAAAATGAAGCTTTCTTT.